Reported below is one T cell receptor (beta chain). Profiled with immunoSEQ multiplex PCR; TCRdb holds only in-frame clones, not every one. This sample carries some 60,000 clones, 90% to 95% of them seen once, and the ten largest clones take roughly 20%. This entry belongs to a study of OX40 agonist ivuxolimab in advanced cancers. The sequenced sample was CD4+ or CD8+ T cells sorted from blood, obtained in a trial of the OX40 agonist ivuxolimab. The sequence was obtained from an adult with an advanced solid tumor such as melanoma, head and neck, liver or kidney cancer.

The CDR3 DNA reads as TGTGCCAGTACTCCCGATTGGCAGGAACTTAACTATGGCTACACCTTC. Its translation is CASTPDWQELNYGYTF. This chain connects TRBV19 to TRBJ1-2; D not resolved. The V gene lost 7 bases and the J gene lost 1 base, with 19 bases spanning the gap. The CDR3 runs to 16 residues. CDR1 and CDR2 (germline): LNHDA, SQIVND (reference sequence).